This T cell receptor beta chain was sequenced in a study of cytomegalovirus exposure and HLA in healthy donors (dated by TCRdb to about 2017). Broadly, across the study: An earlier analysis of roughly 630 of the donors reported approximately 270 Gb of sequence data and 100 million to 130 million unique TCR beta sequences from some 180 million T cells. An early release covering about 600 HLA-typed donors comprised approximately 290 gigabases of sequencing data and around 86 million unique TCR sequences. The genetic ancestry cluster associated with self-reported Caucasian donors included roughly four fifths of the roughly 400 genotyped donors. The aim of the study was to test whether cataloging public T cell receptors could identify signatures of past pathogen exposure. Using immunosequencing, the study profiled T cell repertoires from fewer than 850 subjects and related those repertoires to cytomegalovirus serostatus. A separate validation cohort of about 110 different subjects was used in addition to the roughly 670-subject first cohort. To predict cytomegalovirus infection status, the study brought together high-throughput TCR immunosequencing, statistical association of individual TCRs with disease status, and machine learning. A later analysis re-examined previously published TCR beta repertoires from just over 650 donors and added high-resolution HLA genotyping to investigate patterns of TCR occurrence. The later analysis used no new phenotypic data to find candidate immune exposures, relying instead on TCR beta sequences and their occurrence across donors. To decide whether each TCR beta V gene segment behaved as functional or pseudogenic, an earlier analysis of 587 of the donors relied on high-throughput TCR beta sequencing. Donor age, sex, ethnicity and CMV serostatus were compiled together with the repertoire data. Genome-wide SNP genotypes for about 65% of the 666 donors were used in a later genetic analysis, which treated that subset as a discovery cohort. Every repertoire in the discovery cohort had been generated on one and the same sequencing platform. HLA typing included class I and class II loci at four-digit resolution. The number of donors typed differed by locus, with 629-630 for A, B, C, DRB1 and DQB1, roughly 520 for DQA1, about 610 for DPA1, and about 450 for DPB1. About five DR-DQ haplotypes were treated as single units for association and clustering because of strong linkage in the cohort. Across 398 genotyped donors of the cohort, an average of approximately 200,000 unique TCR beta nucleotide sequences per donor were sequenced, and 15% to 20% of those sequences were non-productive.

The germline V gene provides CDR1 MNHEY and CDR2 SVGAGI. The CDR3 sequence holds 16 residues, the cysteine and phenylalanine included. The retained sequence is limited to the CDR3, 48 bases, with the frame set at the first base. Trimming leaves V shorter by 4 bases and J shorter by 4 bases, with the junction holding 7 bases beyond the gene matches. Library generation was performed with the immunoSEQ multiplex PCR assay. For the multiplex PCR, a mixture combining 60 forward primers for TCR Vbeta segments and 13 reverse primers for TCR Jbeta segments was used. The CDR3 region of rearranged TCR beta genes was amplified from genomic DNA with a multiplex PCR assay. Amplified TCR beta libraries were sequenced as 87-base-pair reads on the Illumina HiSeq System. In the original analysis: A later analysis counted some 74 million unique TCR beta chains across the 650 to 800 repertoires, and roughly 11 million of these chains were shared by at least two donors. Raw reads were error-corrected and collapsed into unique sequences by a nearest-neighbor algorithm in which closely related sequences were merged to remove PCR and sequencing errors. V, D and J gene segments were assigned by aligning CDR3 sequences to IMGT reference sequences. Each retained sequence needed at least a six-nucleotide match to both a V gene segment and a J gene segment. Rearrangements were called productive when the CDR3 lacked stop codons and stayed in frame with V and J; all others were non-productive. Following IMGT convention, CDR3 was defined as the stretch from the second conserved V-encoded cysteine to the conserved J-encoded phenylalanine. In an earlier analysis of 500 to 650 of the donors, sequences lacking an unambiguous match to a single V gene segment were excluded. An earlier analysis of approximately 590 of the donors called V segments functional above 56.7% productive rearrangements and segregating when the between-donor standard deviation exceeded 5%. To diagnose cytomegalovirus status from the catalog of TCR beta chain sequences, a statistical classification framework was built. V and J gene assignment, in a later analysis, came from comparing TCR nucleotide sequences with IMGT/GENE-DB human TR gene sequences. Using the TCRdist pipeline, a later analysis assigned CDR3 sequences along with most-parsimonious VDJ recombination scenarios. In a later analysis, each TCR beta chain was defined by its CDR3 amino acid sequence together with its V-gene family, and reads without a unique V-gene family were excluded. A later analysis removed 550 to 650 highly shared, low-generation-probability nucleotide sequences to deal with suspected cross-contamination and a sequencing artifact. A later analysis calculated a clonal expansion index for each public chain from normalized within-repertoire ranks of inferred template counts. A later analysis computed generation probabilities with a VDJ recombination model fitted to out-of-frame rearrangements, and checked the results against IGoR. In a later analysis, TCR-TCR, TCR-HLA and TCR-CMV co-occurrence was scored with hypergeometric tests, and a repertoire-size bias correction was applied to TCR pairs. False discovery rates were estimated in a later analysis by permuting HLA or CMV assignments 20 times. In a later analysis, co-occurring TCRs were grouped with DBSCAN, and TCRdist sequence similarity was added when clustering was performed within HLA-allele-positive subsets. Repertoires with fewer than 30,000 or more than 120,000 public chains, plus five repertoires with anomalous nucleotide sharing, were excluded from co-occurrence clustering. TCRdb retrieved this table from immuneACCESS and kept in-frame rearrangements only. Not all clones are present; in checked studies, unresolved V genes account for under half, and no reason is known for the remainder. The V and J calls and clone size are taken from that table; D and trimming were inferred from the DNA. The sample records roughly 180,000 clones, over 70% of which are singletons. The biggest ten clones account for 2.9% of the sample.

Regarding this clone: No antigen is known for it. Base qualities are not recorded, but no much larger clone differs from it by a single base.

The research as a whole found: A few of the identified cytomegalovirus-associated TCR beta chains were confirmed in vitro to be specific for cytomegalovirus antigens. The study listed around 160 TCR beta chains as associated with cytomegalovirus. In a later analysis, around 15,000 TCR beta sequences were associated with specific HLA alleles at a false discovery rate of 0.05. Most TCR sequences were observed very rarely across donors, whereas some public TCRs were present in many individuals. The cohort was sequenced for TCR beta chains only, and without alpha or paired-chain data the features that could be detected were limited. In a later analysis, the rate of TCR association differed among HLA loci, with DRB1 alleles having the most associated TCRs and HLA-C alleles having the fewest. According to a later analysis, parvovirus B19, influenza, CMV and Epstein-Barr virus appeared linked to several top co-occurrence clusters. A later genetic analysis associated a missense DCLRE1C variant with V-gene and J-gene trimming of TCR beta chains, and an independent cohort replicated the association. For the cohort, immune exposure information was limited to CMV serostatus. In a later analysis, HLA-associated TCR beta chains were found to be more clonally expanded and to have lower generation probabilities than equally common non-associated chains. Some IMGT-functional V segments, including TRBV6-2 and TRBV6-3, could not be distinguished by the 87-base-pair reads and were therefore excluded. The classifier was reported to diagnose cytomegalovirus status with high specificity and sensitivity in both the original and validation cohorts. Strong co-occurrence of HLA alleles, especially DR and DQ, made assigning TCR associations to individual alleles difficult. In an earlier analysis of more than 500 of the donors, most TCR beta V segments appeared in productive rearrangements about 87% or about 30% of the time, broadly matching IMGT annotations. A later genetic analysis reported fewer N-insertions in productive TCRs among donors in an Asian-associated ancestry cluster than the approximately 670-donor mean. Because HLA typing was missing for some donors at each locus, association tests included only the typed subset. It was suggested by the authors that the approach could potentially be generalized to other disease states and immunological phenotypes. Because counts were too low, 15 to 20 rarely observed V segments, including chromosome 9 orphons, were excluded from the earlier analysis of roughly 580 of the donors. Linkage disequilibrium might explain the correlated functional status among segregating V segments, but an unknown experimental factor could not be ruled out. In a later analysis, most CMV-associated TCR beta chains were found to appear HLA-restricted, with HLA associations seemingly driven largely by CMV exposure. Sequencing depth was assumed to be roughly uniform across donors in the presence/absence analyses, though that assumption may not hold. A further reported finding was that TCR beta sequences accurately predicted the HLA-A and HLA-B alleles for most subjects in the first cohort. A cluster of highly shared sequence variants was judged likely to be a technical artifact of the sequencing pipeline.

The cohort was made up of several hundred healthy bone marrow donors. At the time of sampling, every cohort member was nominally healthy, though immune exposures that went unrecorded were likely present. The donor tested CMV seronegative, placing the donor among the roughly 350 seronegative members of the cohort. A peripheral blood sample was collected from each donor, and TCR beta sequencing was performed on peripheral blood mononuclear cells. The Qiagen DNeasy Blood Extraction Kit was used to extract genomic DNA from the blood cell samples. Recombination connected TRBV6-5 to TRBJ2-1, with TRBD2 matching 10 junction bases. The sample taken for sequencing was PBMCs. The clonotype was recovered from a male donor in good health and CMV-seronegative. CDR3 loop: CASSSPYSGGYNEQFF. The nucleotide sequence is given as TGTGCCAGCAGTTCTCCCTATAGCGGGGGGTACAATGAGCAGTTCTTC.